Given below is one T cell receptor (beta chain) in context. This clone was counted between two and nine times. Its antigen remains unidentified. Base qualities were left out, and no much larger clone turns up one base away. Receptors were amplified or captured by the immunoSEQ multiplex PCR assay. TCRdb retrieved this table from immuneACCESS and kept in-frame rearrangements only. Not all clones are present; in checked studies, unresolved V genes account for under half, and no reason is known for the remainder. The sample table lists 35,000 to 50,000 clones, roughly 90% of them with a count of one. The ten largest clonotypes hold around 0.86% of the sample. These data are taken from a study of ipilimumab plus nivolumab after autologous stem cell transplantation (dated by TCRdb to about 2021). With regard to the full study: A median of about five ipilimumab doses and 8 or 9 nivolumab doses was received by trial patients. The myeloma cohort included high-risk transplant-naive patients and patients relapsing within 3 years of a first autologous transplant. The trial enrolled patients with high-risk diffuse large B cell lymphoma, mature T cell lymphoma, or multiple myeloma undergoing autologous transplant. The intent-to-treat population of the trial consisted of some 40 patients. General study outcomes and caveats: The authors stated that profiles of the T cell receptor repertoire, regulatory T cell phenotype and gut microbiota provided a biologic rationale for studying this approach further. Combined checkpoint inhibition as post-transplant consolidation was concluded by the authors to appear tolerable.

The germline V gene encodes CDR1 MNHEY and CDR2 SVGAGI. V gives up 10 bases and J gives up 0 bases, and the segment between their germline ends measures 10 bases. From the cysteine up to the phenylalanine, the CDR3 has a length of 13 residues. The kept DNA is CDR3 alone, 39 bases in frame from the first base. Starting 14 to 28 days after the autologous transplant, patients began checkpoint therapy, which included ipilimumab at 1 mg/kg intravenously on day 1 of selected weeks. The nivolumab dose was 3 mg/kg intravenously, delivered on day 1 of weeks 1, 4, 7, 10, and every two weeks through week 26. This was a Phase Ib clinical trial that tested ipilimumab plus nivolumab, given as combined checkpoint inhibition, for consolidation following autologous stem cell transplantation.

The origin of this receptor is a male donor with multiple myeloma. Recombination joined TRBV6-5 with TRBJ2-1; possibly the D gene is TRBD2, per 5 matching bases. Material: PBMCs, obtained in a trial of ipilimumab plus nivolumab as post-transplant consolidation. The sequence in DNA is TGTGCCACAGGAGCGGTCTCCTACAATGAGCAGTTCTTC. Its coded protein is CATGAVSYNEQFF.